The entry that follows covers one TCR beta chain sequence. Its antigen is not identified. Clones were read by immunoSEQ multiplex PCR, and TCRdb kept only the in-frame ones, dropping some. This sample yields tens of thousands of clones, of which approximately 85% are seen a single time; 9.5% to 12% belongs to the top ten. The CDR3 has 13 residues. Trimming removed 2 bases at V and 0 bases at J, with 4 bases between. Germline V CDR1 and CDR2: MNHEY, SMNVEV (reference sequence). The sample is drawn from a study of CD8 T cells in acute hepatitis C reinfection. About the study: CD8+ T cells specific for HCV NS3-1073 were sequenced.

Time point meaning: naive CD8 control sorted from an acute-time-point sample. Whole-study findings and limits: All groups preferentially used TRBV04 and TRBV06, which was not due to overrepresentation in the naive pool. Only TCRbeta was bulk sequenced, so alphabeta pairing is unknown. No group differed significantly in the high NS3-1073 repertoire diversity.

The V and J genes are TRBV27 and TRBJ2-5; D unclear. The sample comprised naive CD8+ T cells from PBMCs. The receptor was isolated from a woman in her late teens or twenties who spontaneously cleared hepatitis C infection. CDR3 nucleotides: TGTGCCAGCAGTTTACCTCACCAAGAGACCCAGTACTTC. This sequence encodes CASSLPHQETQYF.